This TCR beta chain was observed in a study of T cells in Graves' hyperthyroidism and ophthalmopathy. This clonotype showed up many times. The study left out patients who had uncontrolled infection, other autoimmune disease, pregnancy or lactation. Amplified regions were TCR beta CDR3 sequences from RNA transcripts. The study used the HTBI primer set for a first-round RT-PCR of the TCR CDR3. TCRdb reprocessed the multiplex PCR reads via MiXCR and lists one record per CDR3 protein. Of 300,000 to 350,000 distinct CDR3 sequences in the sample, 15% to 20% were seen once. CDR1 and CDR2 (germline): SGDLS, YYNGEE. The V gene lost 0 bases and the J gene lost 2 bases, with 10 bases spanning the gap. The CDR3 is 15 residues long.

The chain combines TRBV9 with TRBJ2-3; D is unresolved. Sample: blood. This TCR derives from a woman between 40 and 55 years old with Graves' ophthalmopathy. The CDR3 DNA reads TGTGCCAGCAGCGTAGAGGCCCCCTACACAGATACGCAGTATTTT. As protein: CASSVEAPYTDTQYF.